What follows are 6 T cell receptor beta chains derived from one specimen sequenced in a study of blood T cell repertoires in COVID-19. The protocol was immunoSEQ multiplex PCR, while the TCRdb copy is restricted to in-frame clones and leaves out a portion. The profile shows 500,000 or so clones, about nine tenths of them singletons. The sequenced sample consisted of PBMCs or T cells enriched from blood (not recorded which). These TCRs come from a woman aged 18-29 years who had recovered from COVID-19.

V gene TRBV28 combines with J gene TRBJ2-3, with D unclear. Germline CDR1 MDHEN, CDR2 SYDVKM. V dropped 5 bases and J dropped 2 bases, with 11 bases sitting between them. The CDR3 runs 14 residues. DNA for the CDR3: TGTGCCAGCAGTGCGACAACCCACACAGATACGCAGTATTTT. Translating gives CASSATTHTDTQYF.

In DNA form, the CDR3 reads TGCAGCGTTGAGGGAGGGCGGTTCACTGAAGCTTTCTTT. It codes for CSVEGGRFTEAFF. The rearrangement joins TRBV29-1 to TRBJ1-1; no clear D. Trimming cost V 3 bases and J 4 bases, with 12 bases left between them. Germline V gene lookup returns CDR1 SQVTM and CDR2 ANQGSEA. There are 13 residues in the CDR3. Based on the CDR3 plus reference TRBV29-1 and TRBJ1-1, the full variable domain is SAVISQKPSRDICQRGTSLTIQCQVDSQVTMMFWYRQQPGQSLTLIATANQGSEATYESGFVIDKFPISRPNLTFSTLTVSNMSPEDSSIYLCSVEGGRFTEAFFGQGTRLTVV.

V usage is TRBV3-1 (or the pseudogene TRBV3-2) and J usage is TRBJ2-5, with D possibly TRBD1 on 5 matching bases. Germline V gene data show CDR1 as LGHDT and CDR2 as YNNKEL (reference sequence). The CDR3 consists of 11 residues. V was trimmed by 5 bases and J by 7 bases, leaving 8 bases between them. The CDR3 bases are TGTGCCAGCAGCAAAAGGGGGACCCAGTACTTC. This encodes CASSKRGTQYF.

The V call is TRBV4-2, the J call TRBJ2-7; a possible D gene is TRBD2 (6 bases). Trimming took 1 base from V and 2 from J, leaving 9 bases between them. The germline CDR1 and CDR2 sequences are LGHNA and YNFKEQ. CDR3 length: 14 residues. The CDR3 loop reads CASSQVGGTYEQYF. CDR3 in DNA: TGTGCCAGCAGCCAAGTCGGGGGAACCTACGAGCAGTACTTC.

The gene calls are TRBV24-1 and TRBJ1-4, with D perhaps TRBD1 (5 bases). The V gene's germline CDR1 is KGHDR and CDR2 SFDVKD. The CDR3 has 14 amino acids. Trimming cost V 5 bases and J 8 bases, with 14 bases left between them. The DNA for the CDR3 is TGTGCCACCAGTGCTCGGGGGGGATCGGAAAAACTGTTTTTT. This gives the protein CATSARGGSEKLFF.

The J gene is TRBJ1-5, the V gene TRBV5-5; D gene unclear. With 0 bases removed from V and 4 bases from J, the gap between germline ends came to 5 bases. The CDR3 is 13 residues long. Germline lookup yields CDR1 SGHKS and CDR2 YYEKEE (reference sequence). CDR3 coding DNA: TGTGCCAGCAGCTTGGAAGCGAATCAGCCCCAGCATTTT. Amino acid sequence: CASSLEANQPQHF.